Following are 25 T cell receptor beta chains from one sample sequenced in a study of CD8 T cells in Susac syndrome. An amount of RNA that ranged from roughly 0.45 to 1 ug was reverse transcribed with random hexamers. TCRdb reprocessed the immunoSEQ multiplex PCR reads via MiXCR and lists one record per CDR3 protein. The sample holds about 140,000 distinct CDR3 sequences; around 95% are singletons and the top ten take more than 0.11%. The sample consisted of CD4+ T cells from PBMCs. The receptors here all came from a human donor with Susac syndrome.

The chain joins TRBV20-1 to TRBJ2-7; 12 bases are shared with TRBD2. Trimming removed 2 bases from V and 5 bases from J; junction bases left unmatched: 7. The germline V gene encodes CDR1 DFQATT and CDR2 SNEGSKA (reference sequence). CDR3 size: 15 residues. This CDR3 is CSARPTSGRINEQYF. The CDR3 DNA reads TGCAGTGCTAGACCCACTAGCGGGAGGATTAACGAGCAGTACTTC.

The rearrangement uses TRBV7-4 and TRBJ2-5; D not resolved. Germline assignment: CDR1 SGHVT and CDR2 SQSDAQ. Trimming left V 1 base short and J 2 bases short, with 14 bases between. The CDR3 length is 16 residues. The CDR3 coding sequence is TGTGCCAGCAGCTTAGAGGGCCACGAATCTCAAGAGACCCAGTACTTC. Its protein product is CASSLEGHESQETQYF.

The chain joins TRBV9 to TRBJ2-5; perhaps TRBD1 as D (6 bases). Trimming left V 4 bases short and J 5 bases short, with 18 bases between. Germline V lookup: CDR1 SGDLS, CDR2 YYNGEE. This CDR3 has 15 amino acids. This CDR3 is CASSLQGTFGETQYF. In DNA form, the CDR3 reads TGTGCCAGCAGCCTCCAGGGGACCTTCGGGGAGACCCAGTACTTC.

The chain is built from TRBV4-2 and TRBJ2-3; D gene unclear. Germline lookup yields CDR1 LGHNA and CDR2 YNFKEQ. V dropped 1 base and J dropped 3 bases, with 11 bases sitting between them. CDR3 size: 15 residues. CDR3 in DNA: TGTGCCAGCAGCCAAGTCGCTTCCACTACAGATACGCAGTATTTT. This codes for CASSQVASTTDTQYF.

This chain joins TRBV10-3 and TRBJ2-7, with TRBD1 identical over 7 bases. Germline loops: CDR1 ENHRY, CDR2 SYGVKD. Trimming at V came to 0 bases and at J to 2 bases, leaving 4 bases not matched to a gene. This CDR3 comprises 15 residues. The CDR3 nucleotides read TGTGCCATCAGTGAGTCGACAGGGTCGGCCTACGAGCAGTACTTC. Amino acids: CAISESTGSAYEQYF.

CDR3 amino acids: CASSLVTSRGEQFF. CDR3 coding DNA: TGTGCCAGCAGCTTAGTGACTAGTCGGGGTGAGCAGTTCTTC. The J gene is TRBJ2-1, the V gene TRBV7-2, with D tentatively TRBD2 (6 bases). Germline CDR1 is SGHTA and CDR2 is FQGNSA. V was trimmed by 1 base and J by 9 bases, leaving 13 bases between them. The CDR3 contains 14 residues. The full variable domain, in which reference TRBV7-2 and TRBJ2-1 provide the parts outside the CDR3, is GAGVSQSPSNKVTEKGKDVELRCDPISGHTALYWYRQSLGQGLEFLIYFQGNSAPDKSGLPSDRFSAERTGGSVSTLTIQRTQQEDSAVYLCASSLVTSRGEQFFGPGTRLTVL.

The genes are TRBV12-3 or TRBV12-4 and TRBJ1-2; D remains unclear. The CDR3 covers 11 residues. V shed 8 bases and J shed 8 bases, with 12 bases lying between them. CDR3 nucleotide sequence: TGTGCCAGCGGGCCAGGTTTGGGCTACACCTTC. It codes for CASGPGLGYTF.

V and J are TRBV30 and TRBJ2-7; D is undetermined. The CDR3 is 11 amino acids. Germline lookup yields CDR1 GTSNPN and CDR2 SVGIG (reference sequence). With 1 base removed from V and 5 bases from J, the gap between germline ends came to 6 bases. CDR3 in DNA: TGTGCCTGGAGTGACTTCGACGAGCAGTACTTC. As protein: CAWSDFDEQYF.

V and J are TRBV3-1 and TRBJ2-1, with D tentatively TRBD2 (5 bases). The V and J ends lost 1 base and 5 bases respectively, with 12 bases between them. The CDR3 loop spans 15 amino acids. Germline V gives CDR1 LGHDT, CDR2 YNNKEL (reference sequence). CDR3 in amino acids: CASSQVRDPHNEQFF. CDR3 bases: TGTGCCAGCAGCCAAGTGAGGGATCCCCACAATGAGCAGTTCTTC.

The genes are TRBV20-1 and TRBJ1-5; D may be TRBD1 (6 bases). Deletions cut 4 bases from V and 0 bases from J, with 10 bases between. CDR1 DFQATT and CDR2 SNEGSKA come from the germline V gene (reference sequence). This CDR3 region has 14 residues. CDR3 amino acids: CSATTGNSNQPQHF. Here the CDR3 DNA reads TGCAGTGCTACGACAGGTAATAGCAATCAGCCCCAGCATTTT.

The CDR3 DNA follows: TGTGCCAGCAGCTTACGCCAGAGCGGGGCCTCCTACAATGAGCAGTTCTTC. This translates into CASSLRQSGASYNEQFF. The rearrangement links TRBV11-2 to TRBJ2-1, with 7 nucleotides matching TRBD2. V lost 2 bases to trimming and J lost 0 bases; unmatched junction nucleotides: 7. The germline gives CDR1 SGHAT, CDR2 FQNNGV. The CDR3 runs to 17 residues.

This rearrangement joins TRBV20-1 to TRBJ1-1, with 7 bases lining up with TRBD1. The CDR3 runs to 13 residues. V lost 1 base to trimming and J lost 5 bases; unmatched junction nucleotides: 4. Germline CDR1 reads DFQATT; CDR2 reads SNEGSKA (reference sequence). The CDR3 loop reads CSARVQGKTEAFF. The CDR3 bases are TGCAGTGCTAGAGTACAGGGGAAGACTGAAGCTTTCTTT.

The chain carries TRBV28 and TRBJ1-2, with 9 bases lining up with TRBD1. In germline, CDR1 is MDHEN, CDR2 SYDVKM. The CDR3 sequence is 17 residues long. Trimming took 0 bases from V and 5 from J; bases not matched to a gene: 10. CDR3 bases: TGTGCCAGCAGTTTATGGTCGTGGGACAGGGAAGGGTATGGCTACACCTTC. Translation: CASSLWSWDREGYGYTF.

The chain recombines TRBV30 with TRBJ1-2; D is unresolved. CDR3 length: 11 amino acids. Germline CDR1 and CDR2: GTSNPN and SVGIG (reference sequence). Trimming removed 5 bases at V and 4 bases at J, with 8 bases between. The CDR3 sequence: CAWGEPYGYTF. In DNA, the CDR3 is TGTGCCTGGGGGGAGCCCTATGGCTACACCTTC.

The chain carries TRBV25-1 and TRBJ2-1, with 9 positions matching TRBD2. J lost 0 bases, V lost 2 bases, and 14 bases had no gene match. The CDR3 sequence is 20 residues long. Germline loops: CDR1 MGHDK, CDR2 SYGVNS. This CDR3 reads CASSERASGTGWSSYNEQFF. CDR3 nucleotides: TGTGCCAGCAGTGAACGTGCTAGCGGGACCGGCTGGAGCTCCTACAATGAGCAGTTCTTC.

The rearrangement links TRBV29-1 to TRBJ2-7; 8 positions match TRBD2. Per germline, CDR1 SQVTM and CDR2 ANQGSEA. With V trimmed by 4 bases and J by 2 bases, 7 bases remained unmatched. This CDR3 is built from 14 residues. The CDR3 bases are TGCAGCGTTGGACGGGGGGGGGCCGCCTACGAGCAGTACTTC. Residues: CSVGRGGAAYEQYF.

This rearrangement joins TRBV3-1 to TRBJ2-1; 9 nucleotides agree with TRBD1. Germline CDR1 and CDR2: LGHDT and YNNKEL (reference sequence). The CDR3 extends over 13 amino acids. V shed 6 bases, J shed 8 bases, and the junction held 5 bases outside the gene matches. The CDR3 DNA is TGTGCCAGCAGGGGAACAGGGGGCTATGAGCAGTTCTTC. Translated: CASRGTGGYEQFF.

The V gene is TRBV10-3, the J gene TRBJ2-1, with no clear D. Trimming took off 11 bases at V and 7 bases at J, with 21 bases between the two ends. Germline V lookup: CDR1 ENHRY, CDR2 SYGVKD. The CDR3 covers 14 residues. CDR3 nucleotide sequence: TGTGCCTCCGCTTGGACGCAGCCTGTAAATGAGCAGTTCTTC. Translation gives CASAWTQPVNEQFF.

This rearrangement joins TRBV4-2 to TRBJ2-5; TRBD1 might be the D (6 bases). Germline V lookup: CDR1 LGHNA, CDR2 YNFKEQ. The length of the CDR3 is 14 residues. V shed 0 bases and J shed 2 bases, with 7 bases lying between them. The CDR3 DNA reads as TGTGCCAGCAGCCAAGATGGACAGCAAGAGACCCAGTACTTC. Protein product: CASSQDGQQETQYF.

The chain recombines TRBV4-3 with TRBJ2-5; perhaps TRBD1 as D (5 bases). Trimming cost V 4 bases and J 4 bases, with 10 bases left between them. The length of the CDR3 is 13 residues. The germline V gene has CDR1 LGHNA and CDR2 YSLEER. Written as DNA, the CDR3 is TGCGCCAGCAGCCGACAGTTTACAGAGACCCAGTACTTC. The encoded protein is CASSRQFTETQYF.

This chain joins TRBV18 and TRBJ2-5; weak D call: TRBD1 (5 bases). Germline assignment: CDR1 KGHSH and CDR2 LQKENI. This CDR3 region has 15 residues. V was cut by 1 base and J by 4 bases, with 13 bases left in between. CDR3 sequence (DNA): TGTGCCAGCTCACCACGTACAGGCCCGGGAGAGACCCAGTACTTC. It codes for CASSPRTGPGETQYF.

This clonotype was seen more than once but under ten times. The V and J genes are TRBV6-6 and TRBJ1-2; D may be TRBD1 (5 bases). CDR3 length equals 11 residues. V lost 5 bases and J lost 5, with 6 bases in between. Germline V gene data show CDR1 as MNHNY and CDR2 as SVGAGI (reference sequence). The DNA of the CDR3 is TGTGCCAGCAGTGGGGGGTATGGCTACACCTTC. Translating it yields CASSGGYGYTF.

The rearrangement uses TRBV3-1 and TRBJ1-1; D perhaps matches TRBD1 (5 bases). This CDR3 comprises 14 residues. Looked up from germline, CDR1 is LGHDT and CDR2 is YNNKEL (reference sequence). Deletions cut 4 bases from V and 8 bases from J, with 17 bases between. The CDR3 DNA sequence: TGTGCCAGCAGCCTACGAGGCCAGGGAGGCGAAGCTTTCTTT. Amino acid sequence: CASSLRGQGGEAFF.

The gene calls are TRBV30 and TRBJ2-1, with 7 bases identical to TRBD2. Trimming at V came to 3 bases and at J to 7 bases, leaving 9 bases not matched to a gene. The CDR3 runs 14 residues. Looked up from germline, CDR1 is GTSNPN and CDR2 is SVGIG (reference sequence). The CDR3 sequence: CAWSTGGGGNEQFF. The CDR3 coding sequence is TGTGCCTGGAGCACCGGTGGCGGGGGAAATGAGCAGTTCTTC.

The chain joins TRBV29-1 to TRBJ2-5; D assignment may be TRBD1 or TRBD2 (5 bases each). Germline V CDR1 and CDR2: SQVTM, ANQGSEA. The CDR3 consists of 12 residues. V was shortened by 2 bases and J by 5 bases, with 9 bases between the two germline ends. CDR3 DNA: TGCAGCGTTGAACCGGGGCTGGAGACCCAGTACTTC. Protein sequence: CSVEPGLETQYF.